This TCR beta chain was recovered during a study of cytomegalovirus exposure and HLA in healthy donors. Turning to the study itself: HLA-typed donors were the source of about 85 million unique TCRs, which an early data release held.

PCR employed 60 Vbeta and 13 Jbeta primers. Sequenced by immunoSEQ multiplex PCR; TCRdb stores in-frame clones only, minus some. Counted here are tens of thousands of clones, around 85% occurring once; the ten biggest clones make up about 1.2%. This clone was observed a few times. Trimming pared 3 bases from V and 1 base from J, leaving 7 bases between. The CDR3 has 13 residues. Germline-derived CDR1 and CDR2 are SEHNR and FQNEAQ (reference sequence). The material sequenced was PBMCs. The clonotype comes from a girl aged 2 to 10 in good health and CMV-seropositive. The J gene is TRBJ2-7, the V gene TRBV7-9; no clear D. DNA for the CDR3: TGTGCCAGCAGCTTTCCAGGATCCTACGAGCAGTACTTC. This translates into CASSFPGSYEQYF.